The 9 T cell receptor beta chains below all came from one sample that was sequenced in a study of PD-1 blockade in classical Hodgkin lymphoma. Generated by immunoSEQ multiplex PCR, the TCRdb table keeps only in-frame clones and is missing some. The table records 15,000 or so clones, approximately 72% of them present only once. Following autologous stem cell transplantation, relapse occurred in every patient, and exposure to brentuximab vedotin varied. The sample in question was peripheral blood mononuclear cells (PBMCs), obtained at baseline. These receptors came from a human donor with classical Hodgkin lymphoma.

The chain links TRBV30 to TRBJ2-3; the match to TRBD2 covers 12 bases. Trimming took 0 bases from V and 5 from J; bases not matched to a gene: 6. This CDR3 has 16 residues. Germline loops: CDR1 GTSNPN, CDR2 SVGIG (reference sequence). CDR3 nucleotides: TGTGCCTGGAGTGTACGACTAGCGGGAGTAGTAGATACGCAGTATTTT. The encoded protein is CAWSVRLAGVVDTQYF.

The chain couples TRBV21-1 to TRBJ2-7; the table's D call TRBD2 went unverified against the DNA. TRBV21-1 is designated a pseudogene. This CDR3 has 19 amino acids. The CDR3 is CASSKDWRRGRGSSYEQYF. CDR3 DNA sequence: TGTGCCAGCAGCAAAGATTGGAGGAGAGGGAGAGGATCGTCCTACGAGCAGTACTTC.

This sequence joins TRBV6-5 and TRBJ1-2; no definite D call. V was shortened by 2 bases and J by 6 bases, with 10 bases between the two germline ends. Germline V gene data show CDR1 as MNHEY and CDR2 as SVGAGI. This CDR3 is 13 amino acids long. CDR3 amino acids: CASSYGPADGYTF. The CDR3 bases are TGTGCCAGCAGTTACGGGCCAGCGGATGGCTACACCTTC.

The CDR3 reads CASSLEGGQLNQPQHF. The CDR3, as DNA: TGTGCCAGCAGCTTAGAAGGGGGACAGTTAAATCAGCCCCAGCATTTT. This chain links TRBV7-9 with TRBJ1-5, with 7 bases aligning to TRBD1. V was clipped by 1 base and J by 4 bases; unmatched bases: 7. Germline V gene data show CDR1 as SEHNR and CDR2 as FQNEAQ (reference sequence). CDR3 length: 16 amino acids.

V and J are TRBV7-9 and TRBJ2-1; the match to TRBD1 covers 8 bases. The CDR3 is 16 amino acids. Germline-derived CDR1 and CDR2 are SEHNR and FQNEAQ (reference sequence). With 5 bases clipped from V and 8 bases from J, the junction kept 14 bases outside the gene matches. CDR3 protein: CASSDRQGKWLYEQFF. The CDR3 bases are TGTGCCAGCAGCGACCGACAGGGGAAGTGGTTATATGAGCAGTTCTTC.

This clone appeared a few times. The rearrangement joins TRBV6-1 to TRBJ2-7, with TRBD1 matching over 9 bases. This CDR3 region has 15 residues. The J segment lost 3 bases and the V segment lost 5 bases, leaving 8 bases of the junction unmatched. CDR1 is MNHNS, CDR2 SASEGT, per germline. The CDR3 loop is CASSTHGTGSYEQYF. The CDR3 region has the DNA TGTGCCAGCAGTACTCACGGGACAGGGAGCTACGAGCAGTACTTC.

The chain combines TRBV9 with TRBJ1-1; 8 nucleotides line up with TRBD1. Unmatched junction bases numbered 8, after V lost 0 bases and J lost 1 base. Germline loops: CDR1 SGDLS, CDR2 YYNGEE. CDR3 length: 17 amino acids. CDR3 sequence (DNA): TGTGCCAGCAGCGTAGGTACGCTACAGGGGGGGAACACTGAAGCTTTCTTT. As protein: CASSVGTLQGGNTEAFF.

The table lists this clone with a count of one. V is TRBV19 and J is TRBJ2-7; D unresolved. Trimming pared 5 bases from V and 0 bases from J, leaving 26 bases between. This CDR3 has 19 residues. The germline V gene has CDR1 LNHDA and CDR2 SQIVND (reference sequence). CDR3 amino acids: CASSPQRLDLRKNSYEQYF. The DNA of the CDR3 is TGTGCCAGTAGTCCCCAGAGGTTAGACCTAAGAAAAAACTCCTACGAGCAGTACTTC.

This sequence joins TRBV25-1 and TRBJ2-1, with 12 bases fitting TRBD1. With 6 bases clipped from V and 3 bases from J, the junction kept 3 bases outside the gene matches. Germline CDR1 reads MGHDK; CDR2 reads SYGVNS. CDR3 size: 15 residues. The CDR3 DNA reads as TGTGCCAGCAGGGGGACAGGGGGCATCTACAATGAGCAGTTCTTC. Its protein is CASRGTGGIYNEQFF.